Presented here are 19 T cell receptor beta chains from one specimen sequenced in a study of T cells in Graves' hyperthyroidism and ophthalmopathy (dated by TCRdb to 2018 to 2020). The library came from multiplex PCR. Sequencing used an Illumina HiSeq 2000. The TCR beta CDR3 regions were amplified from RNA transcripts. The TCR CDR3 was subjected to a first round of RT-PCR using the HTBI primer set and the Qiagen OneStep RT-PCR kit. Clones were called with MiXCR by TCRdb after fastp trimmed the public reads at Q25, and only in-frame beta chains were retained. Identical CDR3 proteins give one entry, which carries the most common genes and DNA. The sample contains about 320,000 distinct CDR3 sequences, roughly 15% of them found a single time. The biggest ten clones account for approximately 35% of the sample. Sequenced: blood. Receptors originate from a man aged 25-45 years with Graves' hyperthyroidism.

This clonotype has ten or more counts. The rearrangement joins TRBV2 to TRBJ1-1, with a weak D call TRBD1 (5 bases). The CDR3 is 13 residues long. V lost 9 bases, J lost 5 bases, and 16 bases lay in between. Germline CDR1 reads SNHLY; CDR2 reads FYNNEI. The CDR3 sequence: CASAGGGRTEAFF. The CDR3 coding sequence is TGTGCCAGTGCTGGCGGGGGACGAACTGAAGCTTTCTTT. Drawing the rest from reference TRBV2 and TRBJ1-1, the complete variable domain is EPEVTQTPSHQVTQMGQEVILRCVPISNHLYFYWYRQILGQKVEFLVSFYNNEISEKSEIFDDQFSVERPDGSNFTLKIRSTKLEDSAMYFCASAGGGRTEAFFGQGTRLTVV.

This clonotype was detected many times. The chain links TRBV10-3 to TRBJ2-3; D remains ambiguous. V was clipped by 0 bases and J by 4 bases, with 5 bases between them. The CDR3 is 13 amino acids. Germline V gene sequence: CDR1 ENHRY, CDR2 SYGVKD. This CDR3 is CAISESLADTQYF. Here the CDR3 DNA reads TGTGCCATCAGTGAGTCGTTGGCAGATACGCAGTATTTT.

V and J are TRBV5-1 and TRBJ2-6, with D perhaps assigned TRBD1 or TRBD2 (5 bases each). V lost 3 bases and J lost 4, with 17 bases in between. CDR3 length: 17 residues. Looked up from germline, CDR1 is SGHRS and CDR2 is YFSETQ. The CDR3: CASSSQGAWGGANVLTF. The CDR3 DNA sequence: TGCGCCAGCAGCTCACAAGGGGCCTGGGGGGGGGCCAACGTCCTGACTTTC.

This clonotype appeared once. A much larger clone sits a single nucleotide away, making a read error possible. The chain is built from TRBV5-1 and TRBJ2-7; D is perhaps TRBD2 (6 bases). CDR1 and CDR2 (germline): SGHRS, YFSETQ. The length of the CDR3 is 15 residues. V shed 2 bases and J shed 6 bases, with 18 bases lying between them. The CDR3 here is CASSLAGMRGREQYF. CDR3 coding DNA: TGCGCCAGCAGCTTAGCTGGGATGCGGGGCCGCGAGCAGTACTTC.

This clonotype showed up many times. CDR3 sequence reads: CAWSVPYNEQFF. Written as DNA, the CDR3 is TGTGCCTGGAGTGTACCCTACAATGAGCAGTTCTTC. The chain uses TRBV30 and TRBJ2-1, with D hard to call. Germline V gene data show CDR1 as GTSNPN and CDR2 as SVGIG (reference sequence). V was trimmed by 0 bases and J by 2 bases, leaving 2 bases between them. The CDR3 spans 12 residues.

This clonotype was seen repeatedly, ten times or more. CDR3 in DNA: TGCAGTGCTAGAGGTCGGACTAGCACAGATACGCAGTATTTT. It yields the protein CSARGRTSTDTQYF. The chain uses TRBV20-1 and TRBJ2-3; possibly TRBD2 for D (5 bases). Germline V gene data show CDR1 as DFQATT and CDR2 as SNEGSKA (reference sequence). This CDR3 comprises 14 residues. With 1 base removed from V and 0 bases from J, the gap between germline ends came to 8 bases.

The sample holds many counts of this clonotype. The CDR3 DNA sequence: TGTGCCAGCGGCTCAGGACAAGAGACCCAGTACTTC. Protein: CASGSGQETQYF. The rearrangement uses TRBV6-1 and TRBJ2-5; D is undetermined. Germline V gives CDR1 MNHNS, CDR2 SASEGT. The CDR3 contains 12 residues. Trimming stripped 8 bases from V and 2 bases from J, with 9 bases between.

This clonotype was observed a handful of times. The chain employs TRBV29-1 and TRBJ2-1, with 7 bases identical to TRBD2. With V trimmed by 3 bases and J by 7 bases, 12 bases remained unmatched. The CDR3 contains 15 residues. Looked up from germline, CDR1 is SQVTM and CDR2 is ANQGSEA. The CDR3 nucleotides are TGCAGCGTTGAGTGGGGGAGGGTGGCGAGAAATGAGCAGTTCTTC. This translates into CSVEWGRVARNEQFF.

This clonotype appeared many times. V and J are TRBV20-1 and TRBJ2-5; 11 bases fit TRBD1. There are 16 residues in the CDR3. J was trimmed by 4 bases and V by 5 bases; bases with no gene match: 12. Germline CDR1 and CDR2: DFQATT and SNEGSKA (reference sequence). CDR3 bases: TGCAGTGCTGAATTACTGGACAGGGGGCTGGTAGAGACCCAGTACTTC. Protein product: CSAELLDRGLVETQYF.

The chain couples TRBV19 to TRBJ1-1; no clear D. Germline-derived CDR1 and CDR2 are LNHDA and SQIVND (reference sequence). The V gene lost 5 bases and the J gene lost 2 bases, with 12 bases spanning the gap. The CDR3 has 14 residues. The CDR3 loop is CASSAEVPNTEAFF. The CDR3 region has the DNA TGTGCCAGTAGTGCGGAAGTTCCTAACACTGAAGCTTTCTTT.

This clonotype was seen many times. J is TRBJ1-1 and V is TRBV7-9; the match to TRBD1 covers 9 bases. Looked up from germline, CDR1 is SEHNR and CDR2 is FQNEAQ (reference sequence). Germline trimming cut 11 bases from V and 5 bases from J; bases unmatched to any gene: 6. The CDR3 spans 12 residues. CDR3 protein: CAGGTGRTEAFF. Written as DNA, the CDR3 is TGTGCCGGGGGGACAGGGCGGACTGAAGCTTTCTTT. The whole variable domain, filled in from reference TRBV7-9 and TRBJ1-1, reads DTGVSQNPRHKITKRGQNVTFRCDPISEHNRLYWYRQTLGQGPEFLTYFQNEAQLEKSRLLSDRFSAERPKGSFSTLEIQRTEQGDSAMYLCAGGTGRTEAFFGQGTRLTVV.

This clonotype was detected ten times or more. The CDR3, as DNA: TGTGCCAGCAGCCTACAGACAGCCAGCTCCTACAATGAGCAGTTCTTC. It is translated as CASSLQTASSYNEQFF. The chain uses TRBV11-2 and TRBJ2-1, with a possible D match to TRBD1 (5 bases). Germline V CDR1 and CDR2: SGHAT, FQNNGV. The CDR3 length is 16 residues. The germline V and J ends were trimmed by 5 bases and 0 bases, with 14 bases remaining between them.

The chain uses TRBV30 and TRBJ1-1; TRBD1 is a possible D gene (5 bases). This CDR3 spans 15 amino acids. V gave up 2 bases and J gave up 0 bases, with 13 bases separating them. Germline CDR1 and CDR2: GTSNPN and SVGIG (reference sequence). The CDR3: CAWSPLGGLNTEAFF. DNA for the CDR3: TGTGCCTGGAGTCCCCTTGGGGGACTGAACACTGAAGCTTTCTTT.

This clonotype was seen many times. The CDR3 nucleotides are TGCGCCAGCAGCTTGAGACGAGTGGTGGATGAGCAGTTCTTC. Protein product: CASSLRRVVDEQFF. The chain uses TRBV5-1 and TRBJ2-1; D gene unclear. V lost 1 base, J lost 8 bases, and 13 bases lay in between. The germline CDR1 and CDR2 sequences are SGHRS and YFSETQ. The CDR3 length is 14 residues.

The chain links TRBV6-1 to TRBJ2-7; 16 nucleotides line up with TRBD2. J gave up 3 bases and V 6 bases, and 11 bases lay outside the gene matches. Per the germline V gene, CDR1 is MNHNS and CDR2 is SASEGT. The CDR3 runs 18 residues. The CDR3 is CASRVRGLAGGPNYEQYF. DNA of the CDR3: TGTGCCAGCAGAGTAAGGGGACTAGCGGGAGGGCCGAACTACGAGCAGTACTTC.

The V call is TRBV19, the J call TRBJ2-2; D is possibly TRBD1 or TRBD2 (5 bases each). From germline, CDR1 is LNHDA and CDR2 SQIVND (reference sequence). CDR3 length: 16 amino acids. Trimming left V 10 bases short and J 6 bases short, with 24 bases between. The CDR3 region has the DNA TGTGCCACCTCAGGGCCCCTGGGGAGTATTGCCGGGGAGCTGTTTTTT. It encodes CATSGPLGSIAGELFF.

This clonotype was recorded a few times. The CDR3 loop is CASSLVRGELFF. The CDR3 nucleotides read TGCGCCAGCAGCTTAGTCCGGGGGGAGCTGTTTTTT. The chain links TRBV5-1 to TRBJ2-2; no clear D. Germline V gene data show CDR1 as SGHRS and CDR2 as YFSETQ. V shed 2 bases and J shed 8 bases, with 7 bases lying between them. There are 12 residues in the CDR3.

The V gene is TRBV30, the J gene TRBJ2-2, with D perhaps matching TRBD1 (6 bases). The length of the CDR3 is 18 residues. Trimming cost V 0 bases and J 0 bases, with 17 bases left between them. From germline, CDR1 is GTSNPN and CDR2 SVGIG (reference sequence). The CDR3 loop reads CAWSVYISGGANTGELFF. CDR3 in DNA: TGTGCCTGGAGTGTCTATATCAGTGGGGGCGCGAACACCGGGGAGCTGTTTTTT.

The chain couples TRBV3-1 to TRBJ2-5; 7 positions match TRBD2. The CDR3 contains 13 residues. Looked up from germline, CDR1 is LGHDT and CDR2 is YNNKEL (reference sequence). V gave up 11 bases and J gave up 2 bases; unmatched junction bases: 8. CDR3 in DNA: TGTGCCGTTCTAGCGGCGAATCAAGAGACCCAGTACTTC. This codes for CAVLAANQETQYF.